The 10 T cell receptor beta chains reported below all come from one sample, sequenced in a study of CXCR3-negative and CXCR3-positive naive CD8 T cells. General observations from the study: TRB CDR3s were more hydrophobic in CXCR3-positive than in CXCR3-negative naive cells.

These receptors' targets are unknown. UMI-labeled TRB cDNA libraries were prepared by 5' RACE. From its re-call of the 5' RACE reads, TCRdb lists each CDR3 protein once, without DNA. This sample's clone table lists 80,000 to 100,000 distinct CDR3 sequences. The sequenced material came from naive CXCR3+ CD8+ T cells from blood. Subset given: CD45RO-CCR7+CD27+CD95- naive CD8+ T cells expressing CXCR3 (TNR3+). The receptors derive from a human donor in good health. Some clones in this sample may be carry-over from other donors' samples.

This chain joins TRBV12-3 or TRBV12-4 and TRBJ2-2; the D call of TRBD1 rests on TCRdb alone, since no DNA is present to check it. This CDR3 spans 13 amino acids. CDR3 sequence: CASSATGPGELFF.

The V and J genes are TRBV6-6 and TRBJ2-1; the TRBD2 assignment by TCRdb is unverifiable without DNA. Germline V lookup: CDR1 MNHNY, CDR2 SVGAGI (reference sequence). The CDR3 length is 16 residues. CDR3 sequence reads: CASSYTPGLGGNEQFF.

The CDR3: CASSDGTDYFNQPQHF. The rearrangement joins TRBV25-1 to TRBJ1-5; absent DNA, TCRdb's TRBD1 call cannot be checked. The CDR3 covers 16 residues. Per germline, CDR1 MGHDK and CDR2 SYGVNS.

V gene TRBV5-1 combines with J gene TRBJ2-5; TCRdb lists TRBD2, though no DNA is available to test this call. Per germline, CDR1 SGHRS and CDR2 YFSETQ. This CDR3 has 13 amino acids. The CDR3 is CASSFRREETQYF.

The V and J genes are TRBV20-1 and TRBJ2-7; absent DNA, TCRdb's TRBD1 call cannot be checked. The CDR3 sequence is 13 residues long. Per germline, CDR1 DFQATT and CDR2 SNEGSKA (reference sequence). CDR3 region: CSAQGGKSYEQYF.

The chain has TRBV18 and TRBJ2-1; TCRdb proposes TRBD2, but this gene call is untestable without DNA. Germline values: CDR1 KGHSH, CDR2 LQKENI. The CDR3 loop spans 16 amino acids. The CDR3 loop is CASSPPPQTSGGLQFF.

The chain has TRBV2 and TRBJ2-1; TCRdb outputs TRBD1, but without DNA this stays unchecked. This CDR3 contains 14 residues. CDR1 SNHLY and CDR2 FYNNEI come from the germline V gene. This CDR3 reads CASSRDTSYNEQFF.

J is TRBJ2-7 and V is TRBV12-3 or TRBV12-4; TCRdb picks TRBD2, but there is no DNA to check that call. This CDR3 comprises 14 residues. CDR3 loop: CASKIGGAFYEQYF.

The rearrangement joins TRBV6-1 to TRBJ2-7; TCRdb indicates TRBD1, and absent DNA this call remains unverified. The CDR3 is made up of 15 amino acids. Germline V gene lookup returns CDR1 MNHNS and CDR2 SASEGT. The CDR3: CASSELPGPNDEQYF.

CDR3 loop: CASSWGPGGSGANVLTF. The V and J genes are TRBV12-3 or TRBV12-4 and TRBJ2-6; TCRdb proposes TRBD1, but this gene call is untestable without DNA. The CDR3 sequence is 17 residues long.